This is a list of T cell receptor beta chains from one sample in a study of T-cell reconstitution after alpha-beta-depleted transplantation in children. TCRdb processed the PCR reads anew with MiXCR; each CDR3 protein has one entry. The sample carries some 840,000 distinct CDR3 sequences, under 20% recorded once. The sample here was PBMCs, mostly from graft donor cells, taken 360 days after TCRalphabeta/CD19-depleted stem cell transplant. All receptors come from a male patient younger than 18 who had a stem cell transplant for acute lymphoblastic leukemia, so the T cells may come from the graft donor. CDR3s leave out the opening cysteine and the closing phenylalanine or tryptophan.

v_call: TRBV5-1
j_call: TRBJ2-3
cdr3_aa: ASSDPVSDTQY

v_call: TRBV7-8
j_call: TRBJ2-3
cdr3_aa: ASTEDGNTDTQY

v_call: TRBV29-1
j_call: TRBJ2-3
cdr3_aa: SADMGVRPDTQY

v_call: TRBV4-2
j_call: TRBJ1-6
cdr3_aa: ASSQDTGGSLPLH

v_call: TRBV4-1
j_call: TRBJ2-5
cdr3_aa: ASSQDSAGRKTQY

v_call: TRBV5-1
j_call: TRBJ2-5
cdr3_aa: ASSLSRGGETQY

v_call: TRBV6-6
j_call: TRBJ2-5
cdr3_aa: ASSYNLETQY

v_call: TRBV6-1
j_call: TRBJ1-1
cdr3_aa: ASRPYVPLDAEAF

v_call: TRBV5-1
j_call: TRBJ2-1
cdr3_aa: ASGHPTYNEQF

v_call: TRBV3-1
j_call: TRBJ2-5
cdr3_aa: ASSPLTFWQTQY

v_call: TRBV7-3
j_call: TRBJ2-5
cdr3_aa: ASSLSGSWETQY